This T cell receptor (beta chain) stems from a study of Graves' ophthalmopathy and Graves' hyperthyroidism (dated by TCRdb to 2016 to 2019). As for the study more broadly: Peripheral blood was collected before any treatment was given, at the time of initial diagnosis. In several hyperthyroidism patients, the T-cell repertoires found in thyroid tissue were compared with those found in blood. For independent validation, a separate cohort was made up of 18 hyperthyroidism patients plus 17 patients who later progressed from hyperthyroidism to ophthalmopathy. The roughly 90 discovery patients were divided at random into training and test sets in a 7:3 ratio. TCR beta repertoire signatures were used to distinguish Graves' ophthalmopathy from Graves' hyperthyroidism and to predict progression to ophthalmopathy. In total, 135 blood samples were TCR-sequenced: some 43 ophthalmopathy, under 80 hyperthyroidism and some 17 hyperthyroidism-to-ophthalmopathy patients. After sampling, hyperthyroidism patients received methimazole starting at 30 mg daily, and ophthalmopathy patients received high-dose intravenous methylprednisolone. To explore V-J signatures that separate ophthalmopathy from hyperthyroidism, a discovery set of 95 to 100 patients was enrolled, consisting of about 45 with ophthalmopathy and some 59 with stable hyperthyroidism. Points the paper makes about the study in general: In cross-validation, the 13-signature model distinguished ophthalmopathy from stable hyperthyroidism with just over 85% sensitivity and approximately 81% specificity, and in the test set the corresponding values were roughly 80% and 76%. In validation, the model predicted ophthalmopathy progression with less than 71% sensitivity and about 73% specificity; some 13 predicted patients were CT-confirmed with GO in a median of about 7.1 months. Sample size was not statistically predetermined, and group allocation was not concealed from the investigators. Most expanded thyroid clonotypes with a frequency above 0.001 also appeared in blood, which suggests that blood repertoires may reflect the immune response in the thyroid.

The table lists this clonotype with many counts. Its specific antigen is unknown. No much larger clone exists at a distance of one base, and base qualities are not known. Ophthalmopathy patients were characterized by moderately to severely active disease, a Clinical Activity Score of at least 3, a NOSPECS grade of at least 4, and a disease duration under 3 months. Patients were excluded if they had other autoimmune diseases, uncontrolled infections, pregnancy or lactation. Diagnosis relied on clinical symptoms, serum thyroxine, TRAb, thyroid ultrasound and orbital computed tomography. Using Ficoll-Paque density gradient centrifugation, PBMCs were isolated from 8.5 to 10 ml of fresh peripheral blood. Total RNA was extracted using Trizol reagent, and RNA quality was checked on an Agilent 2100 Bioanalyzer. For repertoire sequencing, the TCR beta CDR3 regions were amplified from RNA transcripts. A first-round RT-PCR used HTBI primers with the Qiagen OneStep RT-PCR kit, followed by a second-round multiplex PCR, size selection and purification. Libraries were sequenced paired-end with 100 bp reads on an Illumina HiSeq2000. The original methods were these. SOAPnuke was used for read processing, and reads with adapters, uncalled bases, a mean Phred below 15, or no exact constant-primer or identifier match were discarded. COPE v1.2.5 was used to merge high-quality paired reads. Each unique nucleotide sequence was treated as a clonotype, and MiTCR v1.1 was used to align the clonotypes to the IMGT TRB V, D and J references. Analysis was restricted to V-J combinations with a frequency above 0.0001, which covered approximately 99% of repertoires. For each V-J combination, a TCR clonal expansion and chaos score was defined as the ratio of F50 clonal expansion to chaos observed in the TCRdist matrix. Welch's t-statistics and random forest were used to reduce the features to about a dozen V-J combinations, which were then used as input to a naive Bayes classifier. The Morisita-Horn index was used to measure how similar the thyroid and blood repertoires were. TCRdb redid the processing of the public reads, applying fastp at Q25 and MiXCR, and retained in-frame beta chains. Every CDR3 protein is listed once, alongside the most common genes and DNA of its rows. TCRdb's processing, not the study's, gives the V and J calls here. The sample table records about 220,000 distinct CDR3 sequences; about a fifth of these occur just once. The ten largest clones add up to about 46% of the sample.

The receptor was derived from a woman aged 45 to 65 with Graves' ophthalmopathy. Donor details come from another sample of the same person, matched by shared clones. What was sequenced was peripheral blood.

The CDR3 sequence is CASSYSEGHQPQHF. DNA sequence: TGTGCCAGCAGTTACTCCGAGGGACATCAGCCCCAGCATTTT. The chain was built from TRBV6-5 and TRBJ1-5, and perhaps TRBD1 as D gene, on 5 matching bases. Cut back by 0 bases and 5 bases, the V and J ends lie 8 bases apart. From the cysteine up to the phenylalanine, the CDR3 has a length of 14 residues. CDR3 DNA only is kept here, 42 bases in frame from base 1. Based on the germline V gene, the CDR1 and CDR2 sequences are MNHEY and SVGAGI.